This T cell receptor (beta chain) was documented in a study of early T cells in non-severe SARS-CoV-2 infection. One entry per CDR3 protein results from TCRdb running MiXCR on the 5' RACE reads. This table has tens of thousands of distinct CDR3 sequences, approximately 12% appearing once. The V end was cut by 4 bases, the J end by 3 bases, with 13 bases between. Germline V gives CDR1 SEHNR, CDR2 FQNEAQ (reference sequence). This CDR3 comprises 15 residues. This clonotype qualifies as medium-sized. Sequencing was carried out using whole blood. This sequence joins TRBV7-9 and TRBJ1-5; D is ambiguous. The TCR originated in an adult who was a healthcare worker with PCR-confirmed SARS-CoV-2 infection or an uninfected control (not recorded which). The CDR3 loop reads CASSSGDAFNQPQHF. DNA for the CDR3: TGTGCCAGCAGCTCCGGAGACGCCTTCAATCAGCCCCAGCATTTT.